Listed below are T cell receptor beta chains from one sample, sequenced in a study of T cells in localized non-small cell lung cancer. Profiling relied on immunoSEQ multiplex PCR, and the TCRdb table lists in-frame clones only, not all of them. The sample consists of tens of thousands of clones, 90% to 95% of them appearing once. Here the sequenced sample was peripheral blood, taken before any cancer treatment. All receptors derive from a man aged 35 to 69 with stage I lung adenocarcinoma. Both conserved end residues are part of each CDR3. Each record gives: CDR3 DNA, CDR3 protein, clone size, J gene, D gene, V gene. D genes are given only for firm matches. Expanded clones get a size class; other rows say once, few or many, or leave the size out.

TGTGCCAGCAGCCCGACCGGGACAGGGGGTAAAGAGACCCAGTACTTC | CASSPTGTGGKETQYF | . | TRBJ2-5 | TRBD1 | TRBV7-9
TGTGCCAGCAGCCAAGACGGGACTTCCAATGAGCAGTTCTTC | CASSQDGTSNEQFF | . | TRBJ2-1 | . | TRBV4-2
TGTGCCTGGAGCTCGACAGGAGCTACGGCCGGAAACACCATATATTTT | CAWSSTGATAGNTIYF | . | TRBJ1-3 | . | TRBV30
TGTGCCAGTGGGAGTGGAGAGACCCAGTACTTC | CASGSGETQYF | . | TRBJ2-5 | . | TRBV11-1
TGTGCTAGTGGTGCTCCAAAAGGACAAAGTCGGGCCAACGTCCTGACTTTC | CASGAPKGQSRANVLTF | . | TRBJ2-6 | . | TRBV12-5
TGCGCCAGCTTTCCCGACAGGGGGCGGATCACTGAAGCTTTCTTT | CASFPDRGRITEAFF | once | TRBJ1-1 | TRBD1 | TRBV5-1
TGCGCCAGCAGTATCTCCGCTATGAACACTGAAGCTTTCTTT | CASSISAMNTEAFF | . | TRBJ1-1 | . | TRBV5-1
TGCAGCGTTGAAGAGGGGCACTACGAGCAGTACTTC | CSVEEGHYEQYF | . | TRBJ2-7 | . | TRBV29-1
TGTGCCAGCAGGGCTAAGCGGGAGGGGGTAGAGACCCAGTACTTC | CASRAKREGVETQYF | . | TRBJ2-5 | TRBD2 | TRBV6-4
TGTGCCAGCAGCAGGTGGACAGCGATGATTAGCACAGATACGCAGTATTTT | CASSRWTAMISTDTQYF | . | TRBJ2-3 | . | TRBV5-4
TGTGCCAGTAGTACAGAACAGGGGCAAGAGACCCAGTACTTC | CASSTEQGQETQYF | . | TRBJ2-5 | TRBD1 | TRBV19
TGTGCCAGCAGCTTGGGCGAGAACACTGAAGCTTTCTTT | CASSLGENTEAFF | . | TRBJ1-1 | . | TRBV7-6
TGTGCCAGCAGTTTGGGACGGACCTACGAGCAGTACTTC | CASSLGRTYEQYF | . | TRBJ2-7 | . | TRBV6-6
TGTGCCAGTAGTCCGGGACAGGGGAATTACCAAGAGACCCAGTACTTC | CASSPGQGNYQETQYF | . | TRBJ2-5 | TRBD1 | TRBV19
TGTGCCTGGAGACTAAGGACTAGCGGAGACGCCTTTGAGCAGTTCTTC | CAWRLRTSGDAFEQFF | . | TRBJ2-1 | TRBD2 | TRBV30
TGTGCCAGTAGTATAGATATGAGCCATCAGCCCCAGCATTTT | CASSIDMSHQPQHF | . | TRBJ1-5 | . | TRBV19
TGTGCCAGCAGTTATGGGGGGCGGGAACCCCAGCATTTT | CASSYGGREPQHF | . | TRBJ1-5 | . | TRBV6-5
TGTGCCAGCCGCCTCAGGGATGGCACTGAAGCTTTCTTT | CASRLRDGTEAFF | . | TRBJ1-1 | . | TRBV2
TGCGCCAGCAGCCCGGGACATATCTCTGGAAACACCATATATTTT | CASSPGHISGNTIYF | . | TRBJ1-3 | . | TRBV5-1
TGTGCCAGCAGCGTAGGACTGGAAGGGGGACAGGGCCAAGACTATGGCTACACCTTC | CASSVGLEGGQGQDYGYTF | . | TRBJ1-2 | TRBD1 | TRBV9
TGCGCCAGCAAGATGGGACAGGGGAGTAGTGAGCAGTTCTTC | CASKMGQGSSEQFF | once | TRBJ2-1 | TRBD1 | TRBV10-2
TGTGCCAGCAGCCCGATAGGCGAGACCCAGTACTTC | CASSPIGETQYF | . | TRBJ2-5 | . | TRBV11-2
TGTGCCAGCTCACGAACCACCATGGGACTTAGTGAAAAACTGTTTTTT | CASSRTTMGLSEKLFF | . | TRBJ1-4 | . | TRBV18
TGCACCAGCAGCAAGCGTGAGGGGGGGCAGATGAAGGAGACCCAGTACTTC | CTSSKREGGQMKETQYF | once | TRBJ2-5 | . | TRBV1
TGTGCCAGCAGCTTGCCGGGGCCGAATGAAAAACTGTTTTTT | CASSLPGPNEKLFF | . | TRBJ1-4 | . | TRBV5-4
TGTGCCATCAGTGAGTCGAATCCCCCGCTTTACAATGAGCAGTTCTTC | CAISESNPPLYNEQFF | . | TRBJ2-1 | . | TRBV10-3
TGTGCCAGTAGTTCCCGGAGGGCGAACACTGAAGCTTTCTTT | CASSSRRANTEAFF | . | TRBJ1-1 | . | TRBV19
TGCGCCAGCAGCACCTACAGGGGTAGCGGCACGAGCTCCTACAATGAGCAGTTCTTC | CASSTYRGSGTSSYNEQFF | . | TRBJ2-1 | . | TRBV5-1
TGTGCCAGCAGTGGGGAATTCAGCGGGGAGCTGTTTTTT | CASSGEFSGELFF | . | TRBJ2-2 | . | TRBV9
TGTGCTAGTGGTTTGTTTGACGCCTCGGAAGCTTTCTTT | CASGLFDASEAFF | . | TRBJ1-1 | . | TRBV12-5
TGTGCCAGCAGCGCCACAGGGAACGAGCAGTACTTC | CASSATGNEQYF | once | TRBJ2-7 | . | TRBV7-6
TGTGCCAGCAGTTACCAGGGTTCCGGGGAGCTGTTTTTT | CASSYQGSGELFF | few | TRBJ2-2 | . | TRBV6-5
TGCGCCAGCAGCTTAACAGGGGGTACCGGGGAGCTGTTTTTT | CASSLTGGTGELFF | . | TRBJ2-2 | TRBD1 | TRBV5-1
TGTGCCAGCACCGGAGGTTGGGGTGAGCAGTTCTTC | CASTGGWGEQFF | . | TRBJ2-1 | . | TRBV11-1
TGTGCCAGCTCGGTCCGGAGCACAGATACGCAGTATTTT | CASSVRSTDTQYF | once | TRBJ2-3 | . | TRBV18
TGCGCCAGCAGTGAGGGTGGGCTAGGGCAATTGGGTACGCAGTATTTT | CASSEGGLGQLGTQYF | . | TRBJ2-3 | . | TRBV10-2
TGTGCCAGCAGTACTCGAGGGGCAGGGGTTGGTGGCTACACCTTC | CASSTRGAGVGGYTF | . | TRBJ1-2 | . | TRBV28
TGTGCCAGCAGTGATATCAGGACAGGGGCGCACAATGAGCAGTTCTTC | CASSDIRTGAHNEQFF | . | TRBJ2-1 | TRBD1 | TRBV2